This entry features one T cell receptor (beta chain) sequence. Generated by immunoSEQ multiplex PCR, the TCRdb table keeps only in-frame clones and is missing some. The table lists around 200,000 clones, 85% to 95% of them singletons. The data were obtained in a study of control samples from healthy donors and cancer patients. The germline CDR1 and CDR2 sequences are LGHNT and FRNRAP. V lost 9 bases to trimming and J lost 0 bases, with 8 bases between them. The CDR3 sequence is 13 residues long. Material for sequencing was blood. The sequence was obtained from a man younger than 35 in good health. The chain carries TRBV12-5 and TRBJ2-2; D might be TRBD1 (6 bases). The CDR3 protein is CASWDTNTGELFF. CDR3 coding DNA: TGTGCTAGCTGGGACACGAACACCGGGGAGCTGTTTTTT. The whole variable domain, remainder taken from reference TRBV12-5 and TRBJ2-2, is DARVTQTPRHKVTEMGQEVTMRCQPILGHNTVFWYRQTMMQGLELLAYFRNRAPLDDSGMPKDRFSAEMPDATLATLKIQPSEPRDSAVYFCASWDTNTGELFFGEGSRLTVL.